A single sample is the source of the 5 T cell receptor beta chains below, sequenced in a study of human thymus T cells. The data were produced by immunoSEQ multiplex PCR, yet TCRdb's version contains in-frame clones alone and is incomplete. The sample shows around 120,000 clones, around 94% of them seen only once. Resections obtained during corrective heart surgery supplied the thymus tissue. The sequenced material came from thymus tissue. These receptors originate from a boy younger than two with a congenital heart defect but otherwise immunologically healthy.

This chain uses TRBV2 with TRBJ2-7; TRBD2 matches 12 bases. Germline trimming cut 4 bases from V and 3 bases from J; bases unmatched to any gene: 1. The CDR3 runs to 14 residues. Germline V lookup: CDR1 SNHLY, CDR2 FYNNEI. CDR3 sequence reads: CASSGTSGDYEQYF. CDR3 in DNA: TGTGCCAGCAGTGGGACTAGCGGGGACTACGAGCAGTACTTC.

The V gene is TRBV4-2, the J gene TRBJ1-2; D gene uncertain. Germline V lookup: CDR1 LGHNA, CDR2 YNFKEQ. This CDR3 spans 11 amino acids. Between the trimmed V and J ends, which lost 3 bases and 2 bases, there was a span of 1 base. The CDR3 DNA follows: TGTGCCAGCAGCCACAACTATGGCTACACCTTC. This translates into CASSHNYGYTF.

The CDR3 protein is CASSLSPGLAVNEQFF. The DNA of the CDR3 is TGTGCCAGCAGCTTAAGTCCGGGACTAGCGGTAAATGAGCAGTTCTTC. The chain combines TRBV7-8 with TRBJ2-1; 11 bases map to TRBD2. Trimming at V came to 2 bases and at J to 7 bases, leaving 7 bases not matched to a gene. The V gene's germline CDR1 is SGHVS and CDR2 FQNEAQ. The CDR3 consists of 16 residues.

This sequence joins TRBV5-4 and TRBJ2-3; the match to TRBD2 covers 8 bases. After removal of 4 bases from V and 2 bases from J, the junction contained 9 bases not matched to a gene. The CDR3 is made up of 16 amino acids. Germline V lookup: CDR1 SGHNT, CDR2 YYREEE (reference sequence). CDR3 sequence (DNA): TGTGCCAGCAGCAGCTTCCCGGGGGGGCCCACAGATACGCAGTATTTT. Its protein is CASSSFPGGPTDTQYF.

V gene TRBV29-1 combines with J gene TRBJ1-2; D is uncertain. CDR1 is SQVTM, CDR2 ANQGSEA, per germline. This CDR3 is built from 12 residues. V was cut by 5 bases and J by 2 bases, with 9 bases left in between. The CDR3 sequence is CSVPRVNYGYTF. For the CDR3, the DNA is TGCAGCGTTCCGAGGGTAAACTATGGCTACACCTTC. The variable domain in full, with the rest retrieved from reference TRBV29-1 and TRBJ1-2, is SAVISQKPSRDICQRGTSLTIQCQVDSQVTMMFWYRQQPGQSLTLIATANQGSEATYESGFVIDKFPISRPNLTFSTLTVSNMSPEDSSIYLCSVPRVNYGYTFGSGTRLTVV.